A selection of T cell receptor beta chains follows, all from one sample in a study of shared clonotypes between healthy human individuals. Produced via immunoSEQ multiplex PCR; TCRdb's table is partial and in-frame only. Here the sample spans about 510,000 clones, about 75% being singletons. Source material: PBMCs. The receptors derive from a woman aged 40-49 years in good health. Some clones in this sample may be carry-over from other donors' samples. Each CDR3 is given with its conserved first and last residue. D genes are given only for firm matches. Some rows mark clone size as missing; the rest say once, few, many or name a class of expanded clone.

D	J	V	size	DNA	CDR3
NA	TRBJ2-2	TRBV4-1	NA	TGCGCCAGCAGCCAGCCAGGGCGGACCGGGGAGCTGTTTTTT	CASSQPGRTGELFF
TRBD1	TRBJ1-4	TRBV28	NA	TGTGCCAGCAGGCGGGACAGGGGGCGCTGGGTTGGTGAAAAACTGTTTTTT	CASRRDRGRWVGEKLFF
NA	TRBJ2-2	TRBV4-3	NA	TGCGCCAGCAGCACTAGCACCAGCGGACAGAACACCGGGGAGCTGTTTTTT	CASSTSTSGQNTGELFF
TRBD2	TRBJ2-1	TRBV29-1	NA	TGCAGCGTGACCCGACCGGGGACCGGGACTAGCAGGGGCAATGAGCAGTTCTTC	CSVTRPGTGTSRGNEQFF
NA	TRBJ1-2	TRBV28	once	TGTGCCAGCAGGGGAATAGGGCAGGGAAGCTATGGCTACACCTTC	CASRGIGQGSYGYTF
TRBD1	TRBJ2-3	TRBV29-1	once	TGCAGCGTTGACGGGACAGGGGTGGATACGCAGTATTTT	CSVDGTGVDTQYF
NA	TRBJ2-7	TRBV2	NA	TGTGCCAGCCGCCTCGGGCCGACCTACGAGCAGTACTTC	CASRLGPTYEQYF
NA	TRBJ2-1	TRBV5-1	NA	TGCGCCAGCAGCTTGGAACTAGCCTATAATGAGCAGTTCTTC	CASSLELAYNEQFF
TRBD1	TRBJ2-7	TRBV4-3	NA	TGCGCCAGCAGCCAAGATATTGGGGACAGGGAATACGAGCAGTACTTC	CASSQDIGDREYEQYF
TRBD2	TRBJ2-7	TRBV2	NA	TGTGCCAGCAGTCGTAAGCGGGACCTCTCCTACGAGCAGTACTTC	CASSRKRDLSYEQYF
NA	TRBJ1-6	TRBV30	NA	TGTGCCTGGAGTGAGGGCGGCCCCCAGGTCCCACCCCTCCACTTT	CAWSEGGPQVPPLHF
NA	TRBJ2-3	TRBV5-1	NA	TGCGCCAGCGAAATTGGCGGACGCACAGATACGCAGTATTTT	CASEIGGRTDTQYF
NA	TRBJ1-2	TRBV19	few	TGTGCCAGTAGTAAGGGATTACTCCATGGCTACACCTTC	CASSKGLLHGYTF
TRBD1	TRBJ2-1	TRBV7-9	NA	TGTGCCAGCAGCTTAGCTAAAGGGACAGCCTACAATGAGCAGTTCTTC	CASSLAKGTAYNEQFF
NA	TRBJ2-2	TRBV19	NA	TGTGCCAGTAGTATGGGTCCCGGGAGCGACACCGGGGAGCTGTTTTTT	CASSMGPGSDTGELFF
NA	TRBJ1-1	TRBV2	few	TGTGCCAGCAGTGAAGAGTCGGGGGGCACTGAAGCTTTCTTT	CASSEESGGTEAFF
NA	TRBJ2-1	TRBV12-5	once	TGTGCTAGTGGCGTAGACCATTACAATGAGCAGTTCTTC	CASGVDHYNEQFF
NA	TRBJ2-1	TRBV7-3	NA	TGTGCCAGCAGCTTAAGTAGCAGGACAGCTGCCCGGGAGCAGTTCTTC	CASSLSSRTAAREQFF
NA	TRBJ2-2	TRBV2	many	TGTGCCAGCAGTGAATTGGAACCCTGGATGGGGAACACCGGGGAGCTGTTTTTT	CASSELEPWMGNTGELFF
NA	TRBJ2-1	TRBV28	NA	TGTGCCAGCAGTCCCTACGAGGGGAATGAGCAGTTCTTC	CASSPYEGNEQFF
TRBD1	TRBJ1-2	TRBV25-1	NA	TGTGCCAGCAGGGGGACAGGGAGAAACTATGGCTACACCTTC	CASRGTGRNYGYTF
NA	TRBJ2-5	TRBV11-2	NA	TGTGCCAGCAGCCTGCAGGGCGGACAAGAGACCCAGTACTTC	CASSLQGGQETQYF
NA	TRBJ2-2	TRBV5-4	many	TGTGCCAGCAGCCTCCAGGGGATAGGGACCGGGGAGCTGTTTTTT	CASSLQGIGTGELFF
NA	TRBJ2-3	TRBV7-8	NA	TGTGCCAGCAGCCAATACGACTACACAGATACGCAGTATTTT	CASSQYDYTDTQYF
TRBD1	TRBJ1-4	TRBV5-1	NA	TGCGCCAGCAGCTTGGAGGGGACAGATAACCGGATTTTT	CASSLEGTDNRIF